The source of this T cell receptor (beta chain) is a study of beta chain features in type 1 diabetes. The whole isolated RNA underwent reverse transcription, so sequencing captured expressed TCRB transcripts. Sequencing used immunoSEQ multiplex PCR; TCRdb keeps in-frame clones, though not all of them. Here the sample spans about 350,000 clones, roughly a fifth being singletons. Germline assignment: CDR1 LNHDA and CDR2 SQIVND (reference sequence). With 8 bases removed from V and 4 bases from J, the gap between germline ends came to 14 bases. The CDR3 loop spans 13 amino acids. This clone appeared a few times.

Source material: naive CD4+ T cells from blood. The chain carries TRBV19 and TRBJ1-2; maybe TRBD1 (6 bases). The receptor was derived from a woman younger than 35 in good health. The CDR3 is CASHRTTGYGYTF. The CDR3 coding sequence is TGTGCCAGTCACAGAACGACAGGCTATGGCTACACCTTC.